A single sample gave rise to the 10 T cell receptor beta chains below, sequenced in a study of shared clonotypes between healthy human individuals. CD45RO-negative, CCR7-positively selected cells formed the naive CD8 fraction, excluding terminally differentiated effector memory CD45RA+ cells. Measured with immunoSEQ multiplex PCR; TCRdb has only the in-frame clones, and not every one. Among some 2,000,000 clones listed, about 95% were seen once. Sequencing used naive CD8+ T cells sorted from blood. Every receptor here comes from a man aged 18 to 29 in good health.

This chain joins TRBV19 and TRBJ2-7; tentative D call: TRBD1 (5 bases). V was trimmed by 5 bases and J by 2 bases, leaving 10 bases between them. Germline loops: CDR1 LNHDA, CDR2 SQIVND (reference sequence). This CDR3 has 13 residues. The CDR3 is CASSFRVAYEQYF. In nucleotides, the CDR3 is TGTGCCAGTAGTTTCAGGGTAGCCTACGAGCAGTACTTC.

V gene TRBV7-9 combines with J gene TRBJ1-5; no reliable D call. V lost 8 bases, J lost 5 bases, and 10 bases lay in between. Germline V gene data show CDR1 as SEHNR and CDR2 as FQNEAQ (reference sequence). This CDR3 has 12 residues. The CDR3 protein is CASGVADQPQHF. In DNA form, the CDR3 reads TGTGCCAGCGGCGTGGCGGATCAGCCCCAGCATTTT.

A word on this clone: At the DNA level, this CDR3 is encoded by other sequences in the same sample as well. The V call is TRBV29-1, the J call TRBJ2-7; D is perhaps TRBD2 (5 bases). The CDR3 consists of 12 residues. Trimming took 4 bases from V and 2 from J, leaving 9 bases between them. Germline V lookup: CDR1 SQVTM, CDR2 ANQGSEA. The CDR3 DNA follows: TGCAGCGTTGGAGGCGGGCCCTACGAGCAGTACTTC. Translating gives CSVGGGPYEQYF.

The J gene is TRBJ1-2, the V gene TRBV4-1; D unclear. The CDR3 length is 16 residues. The germline CDR1 and CDR2 sequences are MGHRA and YSYEKL. V was trimmed by 0 bases and J by 4 bases, leaving 15 bases between them. The CDR3 region has the DNA TGCGCCAGCAGCCAAGATAGGTTCAACTTCGGCTATGGCTACACCTTC. Its translation is CASSQDRFNFGYGYTF.

A remark on this clone: Different DNA sequences within this sample yield the same CDR3. The chain couples TRBV5-4 to TRBJ2-7; D remains unclear. The germline CDR1 and CDR2 sequences are SGHNT and YYREEE (reference sequence). This CDR3 is built from 14 residues. Deletions cut 0 bases from V and 2 bases from J, with 9 bases between. The CDR3 bases are TGTGCCAGCAGCTTGGGGGATGCCCCCTACGAGCAGTACTTC. Translated: CASSLGDAPYEQYF.

This clone was seen just once. The chain combines TRBV2 with TRBJ2-7; D is unclear. CDR1 is SNHLY and CDR2 is FYNNEI in the germline V gene. V was cut by 0 bases and J by 4 bases, with 16 bases left in between. The CDR3 is made up of 16 amino acids. As DNA, the CDR3 is TGTGCCAGCAGTGAAGCTCCCGCAGGAGAAGGATACGAGCAGTACTTC. This gives the protein CASSEAPAGEGYEQYF.

The chain couples TRBV30 to TRBJ2-5; 9 positions match TRBD2. The CDR3 spans 16 residues. Germline loops: CDR1 GTSNPN, CDR2 SVGIG (reference sequence). V trimming: 1 base; J trimming: 5 bases; junction bases outside the gene matches: 11. The CDR3 region is CAWSAEAGGPRETQYF. Written as DNA, the CDR3 is TGTGCCTGGAGTGCCGAGGCGGGAGGGCCTCGGGAGACCCAGTACTTC.

The rearrangement links TRBV13 to TRBJ2-1; 11 bases are a match to TRBD2. The CDR3 runs 15 residues. Per the germline V gene, CDR1 is PRHDT and CDR2 is FYEKMQ (reference sequence). After removal of 2 bases from V and 3 bases from J, the junction contained 0 bases not matched to a gene. The CDR3 DNA follows: TGTGCCAGCAGCTTAACTAGCGGGGGCTACAATGAGCAGTTCTTC. Protein product: CASSLTSGGYNEQFF.

The chain combines TRBV7-9 with TRBJ2-3, with TRBD2 matching 8 bases. The CDR3 runs 15 residues. Trimming at V came to 7 bases and at J to 2 bases, leaving 8 bases not matched to a gene. Germline loops: CDR1 SEHNR, CDR2 FQNEAQ (reference sequence). The CDR3 here is CASTGAGVHTDTQYF. CDR3 DNA: TGTGCCAGCACCGGAGCGGGAGTACACACAGATACGCAGTATTTT.

The chain couples TRBV9 to TRBJ2-7, with unresolved D. The CDR3 extends over 15 amino acids. The V and J ends lost 0 bases and 3 bases respectively, with 13 bases between them. Germline loops: CDR1 SGDLS, CDR2 YYNGEE. The CDR3, as DNA: TGTGCCAGCAGCGTAGGATGGGATAGAAGCTACGAGCAGTACTTC. Its translation is CASSVGWDRSYEQYF. Together with reference TRBV9 and TRBJ2-7, the CDR3 gives the full variable domain: DSGVTQTPKHLITATGQRVTLRCSPRSGDLSVYWYQQSLDQGLQFLIQYYNGEERAKGNILERFSAQQFPDLHSELNLSSLELGDSALYFCASSVGWDRSYEQYFGPGTRLTVT.